Listed below are T cell receptor beta chains from one sample, sequenced in a study of tumor and adjacent non-tumor tissue in lung cancer. From the multiplex PCR reads, TCRdb called clonotypes with MiXCR, one entry per CDR3 protein. Of around 200,000 distinct CDR3 sequences detected, 70% to 75% appear once; the ten largest clones hold less than 25%. The material sequenced was lung tumor tissue. These receptors came from a man aged 55 to 70 with non-small cell lung cancer. Each CDR3 is given with its conserved first and last residue. A D gene is named only where the DNA matches it firmly. Some rows mark clone size as missing; the rest say once, few, many or name a class of expanded clone.

>14|TRBV5-1|NA|few|TRBJ1-5
TGCGCCAGCAGCTTGGGGCATAGCAATCAGCCCCAGCATTTT
CASSLGHSNQPQHF
>12|TRBV19|NA|NA|TRBJ1-2
TGTGCCAGTAGTCGCCGAGGGTATGGCTACACCTTC
CASSRRGYGYTF
>14|TRBV7-9|NA|few|TRBJ2-5
TGTGCCAGCAGCTTAGGCCAAGTCCAAGAGACCCAGTACTTC
CASSLGQVQETQYF
>13|TRBV12-3/TRBV12-4|NA|NA|TRBJ1-4
TGTGCCAGCAGTAACCTAAATAGTGAAAAACTGTTTTTT
CASSNLNSEKLFF
>20|TRBV4-1|NA|few|TRBJ2-6
TGCGCCAGCAGCCAAGATCGTGGCCAGGGGTTTTCCGGTGGGGCCAACGTCCTGACTTTC
CASSQDRGQGFSGGANVLTF
>12|TRBV20-1|NA|many|TRBJ1-1
TGCAGTGCTTACAGACAGTCCACTGAAGCTTTCTTT
CSAYRQSTEAFF
>14|TRBV20-1|NA|NA|TRBJ1-1
TGCAGTGATAGATCTAGTCTCTTTGGAACTGAAGCTTTCTTT
CSDRSSLFGTEAFF
>13|TRBV11-2|NA|NA|TRBJ2-7
TGTGCCAGTAGCTTCGAGACATGCTACGAGCAGTACTTC
CASSFETCYEQYF
>15|TRBV6-6|NA|NA|TRBJ1-5
TGTGCCAGTGAAATGGGCGGGTATAACAATCAGCCCCAGCATTTT
CASEMGGYNNQPQHF
>15|TRBV20-1|TRBD1|NA|TRBJ1-5
TGCAGTACTAGAGACCCACAGGGGATAAATCAGCCCCAGCATTTT
CSTRDPQGINQPQHF
>14|TRBV20-1|TRBD2|NA|TRBJ2-5
TGCAATGCTCGTAGCGGGGCGATGATCGAGACCCAGTACTTC
CNARSGAMIETQYF
>13|TRBV12-3/TRBV12-4|NA|NA|TRBJ1-3
TGTGCCAGCACCCAGAGCTCTGGAAACACCATATATTTT
CASTQSSGNTIYF
>16|TRBV4-3|NA|few|TRBJ2-3
TGCGCCAGCAGCCAAGGTTCCGGGACGGGCGGAGATACGCAGTATTTT
CASSQGSGTGGDTQYF
>13|TRBV29-1|TRBD2|many|TRBJ2-7
TGCAGCGTGGGGACTAGCGGGAATCCCGAGCAGTACTTC
CSVGTSGNPEQYF
>14|TRBV6-2/TRBV6-3|NA|NA|TRBJ2-7
TGTGCCAGCACCCGGATTAGCGGAAGGTACGAGCAGTACTTC
CASTRISGRYEQYF
>17|TRBV11-3|NA|NA|TRBJ1-2
TGTGCCAGCAGCAATGAGAGGCAGGGGATCCTGAACTATGGCTACACCTTC
CASSNERQGILNYGYTF
>12|TRBV20-1|NA|NA|TRBJ1-5
NA
CSVGGGNQPQHF
>15|TRBV20-1|TRBD1|NA|TRBJ1-5
TGCAGTGTTAGAGATCGACAGGGGGATGGGCAGCCCCAGCATTTT
CSVRDRQGDGQPQHF
>13|TRBV20-1|TRBD2|NA|TRBJ2-1
TGCAGAGTTACCGGAACTAGCGACAATGAGCAGTTCTTC
CRVTGTSDNEQFF
>11|TRBV20-1|NA|NA|TRBJ1-2
TGCAGGGCTAGTGACTCCTATGGTTACACCTTC
CRASDSYGYTF